The T cell receptor beta chain described here comes from a study of blood T cell repertoires in COVID-19. The overall study: Acute and convalescent COVID-19 specimens originated in the United States, Italy and Spain.

The CDR3 contains 16 residues. Germline lookup yields CDR1 LGHNA and CDR2 YNFKEQ. The V gene end was trimmed by 4 bases and the J gene end by 0 bases; junction bases not matched to a gene: 8. In the authors' methods: For nucleated cells, counts were estimated from reference gene primer amplification. Measured with immunoSEQ multiplex PCR; TCRdb has only the in-frame clones, and not every one. The DNA was the basis for D and trimming; V, J and clone size are from that table. Of about 160,000 clones in the sample, roughly 84% are singletons; the top ten hold around 7%. The chain couples TRBV4-2 to TRBJ2-7; TRBD1 agrees at 8 bases. The sequencing sample was made of peripheral blood. The TCR sequence derives from a man older than 75 with COVID-19, enrolled during active disease. CDR3: CASSPEEGQASYEQYF. In DNA, the CDR3 is TGTGCCAGCAGCCCGGAGGAGGGACAGGCCTCCTACGAGCAGTACTTC.